This T cell receptor (beta chain) was identified during a study of cytomegalovirus exposure and HLA in healthy donors. PCR amplification relied on 60 Vbeta primers (plus 13 Jbeta primers). Assay used: immunoSEQ multiplex PCR; TCRdb lists only in-frame clones, some missing. The repertoire has 150,000 to 200,000 clones, about 87% of them found once; the top ten carry roughly 1.7%. In regard to this clone: What it binds is not known. As the CDR3 is not closed by the conserved phenylalanine or tryptophan, this likely results from a read error.

Per the germline V gene, CDR1 is LGHNT and CDR2 is FRNRAP. Deletions cut 0 bases from V and 3 bases from J, with 23 bases between. The CDR3 is 19 amino acids. General study points: The listing of 150 or so TCR beta chains classed them as cytomegalovirus-associated. The authors judged a highly shared variant cluster likely a sequencing artifact.

This sequence originates from a woman younger than 35 in good health and CMV-seronegative. Sequenced: PBMCs. The genes are TRBV12-5 and TRBJ1-2; TRBD1 might be the D (6 bases). CDR3 amino acids: CASGLVSPVDHRVHYGYTL. The CDR3 DNA is TGTGCTAGTGGTTTGGTATCTCCGGTTGATCACAGGGTTCACTATGGCTACACCCTC.